The rows below give T cell receptor beta chains drawn from one sample of a study of blood T cell repertoires in COVID-19. The data were produced by immunoSEQ multiplex PCR, yet TCRdb's version contains in-frame clones alone and is incomplete. Of approximately 150,000 clones detected, about 88% appear once; the ten largest clones hold roughly 1%. Sequencing used peripheral blood. These receptors all come from a man aged 35 to 55 with acute or convalescent COVID-19. The CDR3 runs from the conserved cysteine through the conserved F or W. D genes are given only for firm matches. The size of a clone is reported for some rows only, either as once, few or many, or as a class for expanded clones.

length	J	size	V	D	DNA	CDR3
15	TRBJ2-3	once	TRBV7-9	TRBD2	TGTGCCAGCAGCTTAGAGCGGGGATCCACAGATACGCAGTATTTT	CASSLERGSTDTQYF
13	TRBJ1-2	.	TRBV9	.	TGTGCCAGCAGCGTAGCAGGGAGGTACGGCTACACCTTC	CASSVAGRYGYTF
13	TRBJ1-4	.	TRBV5-1	.	TGCGCCAGCAGCTTCTCTCCTAATGAAAAACTGTTTTTT	CASSFSPNEKLFF
14	TRBJ1-3	.	TRBV25-1	.	TGTGCCAGCATTCCGGAGAGCTCTGGAAACACCATATATTTT	CASIPESSGNTIYF
14	TRBJ1-5	once	TRBV2	TRBD1	TGTGCCAGCATGGAGGGACAGGGCTATCAGCCCCAGCATTTT	CASMEGQGYQPQHF
17	TRBJ2-1	.	TRBV5-1	TRBD2	TGCGCCAGCAGCTTGGAGACTCGGCGGGGGGTCCTTAATGAGCAGTTCTTC	CASSLETRRGVLNEQFF
11	TRBJ1-2	.	TRBV30	.	TGTGCCTGGAGTGTCGGAGAAGGCTACACCTTC	CAWSVGEGYTF
14	TRBJ2-2	.	TRBV5-1	TRBD1	TGCGCCAGCAGCGGACCGACAGGGACCGGGGAGCTGTTTTTT	CASSGPTGTGELFF
16	TRBJ2-2	.	TRBV5-6	TRBD1	TGTGCCAGCAGCTTGGATGGGACAGGGACCGCCGGGGAGCTGTTTTTT	CASSLDGTGTAGELFF
15	TRBJ2-5	few	TRBV7-7	.	TGTGCCAGCAGCTTAGCGGAGGGGCAGTCAGAGACCCAGTACTTC	CASSLAEGQSETQYF
16	TRBJ1-6	.	TRBV4-2	.	TGTGCCAGCAGCCAAGAGGGGCGGGGGGTTAATTCACCCCTCCACTTT	CASSQEGRGVNSPLHF
15	TRBJ2-1	.	TRBV11-2	TRBD2	TGTGCCAGCAGCTTCGGGACTAAGCATCAAAATGAGCAGTTCTTC	CASSFGTKHQNEQFF
15	TRBJ2-2	few	TRBV5-1	.	TGCGCCAGCAGCTCCAATACCGGGGGCACCGGGGAGCTGTTTTTT	CASSSNTGGTGELFF
14	TRBJ1-5	.	TRBV28	.	TGTGCCAGCAGTCTGGGGGGGAGCAATCAGCCCCAGCATTTT	CASSLGGSNQPQHF
15	TRBJ1-2	.	TRBV4-2	.	TGTGCCAGCAGCCAAGAGAGTCAGGTCCTCTATGGCTACACCTTC	CASSQESQVLYGYTF
14	TRBJ2-7	.	TRBV9	.	TGTGCCAGCAGCGTAGGTGGGGGGGCGGCCGAGCAGTACTTC	CASSVGGGAAEQYF
18	TRBJ2-3	.	TRBV7-9	TRBD2	TGTGCCAGCAGCCTAAGCACGACTAGCGGGCCCCCAGGGGGAGCGCAGTATTTT	CASSLSTTSGPPGGAQYF
15	TRBJ2-1	.	TRBV5-1	TRBD2	TGCGCCAGCAGCTTGGATCCGGGGGGATTAAATGAGCAGTTCTTC	CASSLDPGGLNEQFF
16	TRBJ2-3	once	TRBV5-4	TRBD1	TGTGCCAGCAGCCCCGGGACAGGGGGTCGCACAGATACGCAGTATTTT	CASSPGTGGRTDTQYF
16	TRBJ1-2	.	TRBV3-1/TRBV3-2	.	TGTGCCAGCAGCCAAGCGACAGACAGTTCTAACTATGGCTACACCTTC	CASSQATDSSNYGYTF
14	TRBJ2-5	few	TRBV9	.	TGTGCCAGCAGCTTAAGACAGTCTCAAGAGACCCAGTACTTC	CASSLRQSQETQYF
14	TRBJ1-1	.	TRBV19	.	TGTGCCAGTACATCCCAGGGGTTTTACAGTGAAGCTTTCTTT	CASTSQGFYSEAFF
15	TRBJ2-1	.	TRBV10-3	TRBD2	TGTGCCATCGGAATACTAGCGGGGGGATGGAATGAGCAGTTCTTC	CAIGILAGGWNEQFF
13	TRBJ2-7	.	TRBV5-1	.	TGCGCCAGCAGGGACACGATCTCCTACGAGCAGTACTTC	CASRDTISYEQYF
14	TRBJ1-2	.	TRBV11-2	TRBD1	TGTGCCAGCAGCCCCAGGGGGTCGGACTATGGCTACACCTTC	CASSPRGSDYGYTF
18	TRBJ1-6	.	TRBV3-1/TRBV3-2	.	TGTGCCAGCAGCCAACAGGGTATCTGGCAGTCCTATAATTCACCCCTCCACTTT	CASSQQGIWQSYNSPLHF
14	TRBJ2-1	.	TRBV5-8	.	TGTGCCGGAGAGCCGGGCCCAGGGGACAATGAGCAGTTCTTC	CAGEPGPGDNEQFF
15	TRBJ2-1	.	TRBV5-1	.	TGCGCCAGCACCTGGGACTTTAGCTCCTACAATGAGCAGTTCTTC	CASTWDFSSYNEQFF
15	TRBJ1-2	few	TRBV2	.	TGTGCCAGCAGACCCGACAGGATTGCTAACTATGGCTACACCTTC	CASRPDRIANYGYTF